What follows is one T cell receptor (beta chain) and its context. Its binding antigen is unknown. The sample holds no much larger clone one base away, and base qualities are not on file. The sample is drawn from a study of cytomegalovirus exposure and HLA in healthy donors (dated by TCRdb to about 2017). Study-wide context: According to an earlier analysis of around 600 of the donors, about 179 million T cells yielded 95 million to 140 million unique TCR beta sequences and more than 250 Gb of sequence data. Donor age, sex, ethnicity and CMV serostatus were collected together with the repertoire data. Of the 300 to 400 genotyped donors, around 81% fell in the genetic ancestry cluster associated with self-reported Caucasian donors. Typing coverage differed by locus: A, B, C, DRB1 and DQB1 were typed in about 629-640 donors, DQA1 in approximately 520, DPA1 in around 610, and DPB1 in just under 490. To predict cytomegalovirus infection status, the study brought together high-throughput TCR immunosequencing, statistical association of individual TCRs with disease status, and machine learning. In a later analysis, previously published TCR beta repertoires from 550 to 700 donors were re-analyzed and high-resolution HLA genotyping was added so that TCR occurrence patterns could be studied. HLA typing included class I and class II loci at four-digit resolution. In a later genetic analysis, genome-wide SNP genotypes for about three fifths of the 666 donors were used, and that subset was treated as a discovery cohort. Rather than drawing on any new phenotypic data, the later analysis identified candidate immune exposures from TCR beta sequences and the way those sequences occurred across donors. A separate validation cohort of roughly 130 different subjects was used in addition to the roughly 700-subject first cohort. Five DR-DQ haplotypes were treated as single units for association and clustering because of strong linkage in the cohort. Around 300 gigabases of sequencing data and approximately 85 million unique TCR sequences were included in an early release covering about 700 HLA-typed donors. Using immunosequencing, the study profiled T cell repertoires from about 610 subjects and related those repertoires to cytomegalovirus serostatus. Every repertoire in the discovery cohort had been generated on one and the same sequencing platform. An earlier analysis of 587 of the donors used high-throughput TCR beta sequencing to judge whether each TCR beta V gene segment behaved as functional or pseudogenic. The study aimed to test whether cataloging public T cell receptors could reveal signatures of past pathogen exposure. On average, about 200,000 unique TCR beta nucleotide sequences were sequenced per donor among fewer than 500 genotyped donors of the cohort, with 15% to 20% of those sequences being non-productive.

To prepare the library, the immunoSEQ multiplex PCR assay was applied. A mixture of 60 forward primers for TCR Vbeta segments and 13 reverse primers for TCR Jbeta segments was used in the multiplex PCR. The CDR3 region of rearranged TCR beta genes was amplified from genomic DNA with a multiplex PCR assay. Amplified TCR beta libraries were sequenced as 87-base-pair reads on the Illumina HiSeq System. Per the original workflow: A later analysis counted 65 million to 90 million unique TCR beta chains across the 600 to 850 repertoires, and some 11 million of these chains were shared by at least two donors. A nearest-neighbor algorithm error-corrected the raw reads and collapsed the reads into unique sequences, merging closely related sequences to remove PCR and sequencing errors. To assign V, D and J gene segments, CDR3 sequences were aligned to IMGT reference sequences. Each retained sequence needed at least a six-nucleotide match to both a V gene segment and a J gene segment. Rearrangements were classified as productive when the CDR3 lacked stop codons and remained in frame with V and J, and all other rearrangements were classified as non-productive. Following IMGT convention, CDR3 was defined as the stretch from the second conserved V-encoded cysteine to the conserved J-encoded phenylalanine. Sequences without an unambiguous match to a single V gene segment were excluded from the earlier analysis of a few hundred of the donors. An earlier analysis of a few hundred of the donors called V segments functional above 56.7% productive rearrangements and segregating when the between-donor standard deviation exceeded 5%. A statistical classification framework was built to diagnose cytomegalovirus status from the catalog of TCR beta chain sequences. A later analysis assigned V and J genes by comparing TCR nucleotide sequences with IMGT/GENE-DB human TR gene sequences. Using the TCRdist pipeline, a later analysis assigned CDR3 sequences along with most-parsimonious VDJ recombination scenarios. A later analysis defined each TCR beta chain by its CDR3 amino acid sequence plus V-gene family, and excluded reads lacking a unique V-gene family. To address suspected cross-contamination and a sequencing artifact, a later analysis removed around 590 highly shared, low-generation-probability nucleotide sequences. In a later analysis, a clonal expansion index for each public chain was calculated from normalized within-repertoire ranks of inferred template counts. In a later analysis, generation probabilities were computed with a VDJ recombination model fitted to out-of-frame rearrangements, and the resulting probabilities were checked against IGoR. A later analysis scored TCR-TCR, TCR-HLA and TCR-CMV co-occurrence with hypergeometric tests, applying a repertoire-size bias correction to TCR pairs. In a later analysis, false discovery rates were estimated by permuting HLA or CMV assignments 20 times. In a later analysis, co-occurring TCRs were grouped using DBSCAN, and TCRdist sequence similarity was added for clustering within HLA-allele-positive subsets. Repertoires with fewer than 30,000 or more than 120,000 public chains were left out of co-occurrence clustering, as were five repertoires with anomalous nucleotide sharing. TCRdb provides this immuneACCESS table in a form limited to in-frame rearrangements. Some clones are lacking; in checked studies, under half of them reflect an unresolved V gene, and why the rest are absent is not known. That table supplies the V and J calls and clone size; D and trimming were determined from the DNA. A total of fewer than 70,000 clones appear in this sample, under 80% of them only once. The ten biggest clones cover around 15% of the sample.

General study outcomes and caveats: At a false discovery rate of 0.05, a later analysis linked 16,951 TCR beta sequences to specific HLA alleles. Because HLA typing was missing for some donors at each locus, association tests included only the typed subset. Compared with the approximately 700-donor mean, donors in an Asian-associated ancestry cluster had fewer N-insertions in productive TCRs, according to a later genetic analysis. Correlated functional status among segregating V segments might reflect linkage disequilibrium, but an unknown experimental factor could not be ruled out. According to a later analysis, TCR association rates differed among HLA loci, with DRB1 alleles showing the most associated TCRs and HLA-C alleles showing the fewest. A further reported finding was that TCR beta sequences accurately predicted the HLA-A and HLA-B alleles for most subjects in the first cohort. While some public TCRs were present in many individuals, most TCR sequences turned up only very rarely across donors. In this cohort, only TCR beta chains were sequenced, and detectable features were limited by the absence of alpha or paired-chain data. Cytomegalovirus status was reported to be diagnosed by the classifier with high specificity and sensitivity in both the original and validation cohorts. According to a later analysis, most CMV-associated TCR beta chains appeared to be HLA-restricted, and the HLA associations seemed to be driven largely by CMV exposure. A later analysis found that HLA-associated TCR beta chains were more clonally expanded and had lower generation probabilities than equally common non-associated chains. V-gene and J-gene trimming of TCR beta chains was associated with a missense DCLRE1C variant in a later genetic analysis, and the association was replicated in an independent cohort. The study listed over 150 TCR beta chains as associated with cytomegalovirus. Several of the top co-occurrence clusters appeared to be linked to parvovirus B19, influenza, CMV and Epstein-Barr virus, according to a later analysis. The sequencing pipeline was judged likely to have produced a cluster of highly shared sequence variants as a technical artifact. Because counts were too low, roughly 16 rarely observed V segments, including chromosome 9 orphons, were left out of the earlier analysis of approximately 580 of the donors. In an earlier analysis of around 600 of the donors, most TCR beta V segments were observed in productive rearrangements about 90% or about 30% of the time, broadly matching IMGT annotations. Immune exposure information for the cohort was limited to CMV serostatus. Roughly uniform sequencing depth across donors was assumed in presence/absence analyses, although this assumption may not hold. Some IMGT-functional V segments, including TRBV6-2 and TRBV6-3, could not be told apart with the 87-base-pair reads, so those segments were excluded. Assigning TCR associations to individual alleles was difficult when HLA alleles, especially DR and DQ, strongly co-occurred. Three of the identified cytomegalovirus-associated TCR beta chains were confirmed in vitro to be specific for cytomegalovirus antigens. The authors suggested that the approach could potentially be generalized to other disease states and immunological phenotypes.

In total, 630 or so healthy bone marrow donors made up the cohort. Cohort members were all nominally healthy when sampled, although unrecorded immune exposures were likely present. The donor was CMV seropositive and was included in the group of 289 seropositive cohort members. Every donor gave a peripheral blood sample, and the peripheral blood mononuclear cells from that sample were used for TCR beta sequencing. Genomic DNA extraction from the blood cell samples was performed with the Qiagen DNeasy Blood Extraction Kit. V trim: 1 base; J trim: 3 bases; unmatched bases: 3. CDR1 KGHSH and CDR2 LQKENI were looked up in the germline V gene. Spanning cysteine to phenylalanine, the CDR3 consists of 15 amino acids. The CDR3 DNA has 45 bases and is translated from base 1.

The sample consisted of PBMCs. Recombination joined TRBV18 with TRBJ2-7; a stretch of 10 junction bases matches TRBD1. This receptor was taken from a male donor in good health and CMV-seropositive. CDR3 loop: CASSPLGQGDYEQYF. The nucleotide sequence reads as follows: TGTGCCAGCTCACCACTTGGACAGGGGGACTACGAGCAGTACTTC.